This T cell receptor (beta chain) was sequenced in a study of cytomegalovirus exposure and HLA in healthy donors. The CDR3 covers 14 residues. The germline CDR1 and CDR2 sequences are SGHDT and YYEEEE. V was clipped by 4 bases and J by 7 bases; unmatched bases: 5. This clone was observed a few times. The PCR made use of 60 Vbeta and 13 Jbeta primers. TCRdb keeps only in-frame clones here, not all; method: immunoSEQ multiplex PCR. This table holds about 190,000 clones, just under 75% found once. The TCR sequence derives from a man aged 30 to 39 in good health and CMV-seropositive. The rearrangement joins TRBV5-6 to TRBJ1-6; 7 bases are a match to TRBD1. Material for sequencing was PBMCs. The CDR3 region is CASSQDRTNSPLHF. CDR3 nucleotide sequence: TGTGCCAGCAGCCAGGACAGGACAAATTCACCCCTCCACTTT.